This T cell receptor beta chain was sequenced during a study of identical twins. This clonotype occurred a few times. TCRdb re-called the 5' RACE reads through MiXCR, storing one row per CDR3 protein. The table records approximately 220,000 distinct CDR3 sequences, approximately 8.3% of them present only once. The CDR3 runs 16 residues. Germline V gene sequence: CDR1 SGHVS, CDR2 FQNEAQ. The trim removed 4 bases at V and 9 bases at J, leaving 8 bases unmatched. The same data also went into a second study, on yellow fever vaccine responses in identical twins.

Sequenced material: memory (CD45RO+) T cells sorted from blood. The rearrangement links TRBV7-8 to TRBJ2-1, with 14 positions matching TRBD2. The receptor was derived from a woman between 18 and 29 years old in good health. The CDR3 loop reads CASSSGLAGGVGEQFF. For the CDR3, the DNA is TGTGCCAGCAGCTCCGGACTAGCGGGGGGCGTAGGTGAGCAGTTCTTC.